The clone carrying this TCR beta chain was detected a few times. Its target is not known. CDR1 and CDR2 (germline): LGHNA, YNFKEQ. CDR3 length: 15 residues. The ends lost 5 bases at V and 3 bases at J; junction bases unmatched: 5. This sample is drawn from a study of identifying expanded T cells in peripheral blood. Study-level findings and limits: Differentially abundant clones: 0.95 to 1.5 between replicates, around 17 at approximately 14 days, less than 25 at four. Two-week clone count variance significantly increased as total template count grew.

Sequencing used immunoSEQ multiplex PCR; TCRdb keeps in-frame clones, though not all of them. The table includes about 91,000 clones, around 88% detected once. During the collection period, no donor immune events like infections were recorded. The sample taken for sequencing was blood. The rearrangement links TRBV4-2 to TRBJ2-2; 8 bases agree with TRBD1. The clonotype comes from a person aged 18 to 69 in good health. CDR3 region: CASSALTGDTGELFF. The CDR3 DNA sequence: TGTGCCAGCAGCGCATTGACAGGGGACACCGGGGAGCTGTTTTTT.